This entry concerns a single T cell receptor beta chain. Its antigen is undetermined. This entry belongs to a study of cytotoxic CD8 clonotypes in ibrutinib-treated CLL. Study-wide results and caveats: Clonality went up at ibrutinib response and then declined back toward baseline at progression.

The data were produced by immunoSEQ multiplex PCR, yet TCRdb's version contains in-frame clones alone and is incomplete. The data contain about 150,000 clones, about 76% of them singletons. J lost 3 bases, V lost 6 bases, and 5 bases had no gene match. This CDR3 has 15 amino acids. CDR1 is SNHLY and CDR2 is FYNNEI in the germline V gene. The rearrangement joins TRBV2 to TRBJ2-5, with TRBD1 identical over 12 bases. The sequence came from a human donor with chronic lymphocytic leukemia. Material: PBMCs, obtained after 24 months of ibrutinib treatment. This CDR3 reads CASRRGQGAEETQYF. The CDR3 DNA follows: TGTGCCAGCAGGCGGGGACAGGGGGCCGAAGAGACCCAGTACTTC.